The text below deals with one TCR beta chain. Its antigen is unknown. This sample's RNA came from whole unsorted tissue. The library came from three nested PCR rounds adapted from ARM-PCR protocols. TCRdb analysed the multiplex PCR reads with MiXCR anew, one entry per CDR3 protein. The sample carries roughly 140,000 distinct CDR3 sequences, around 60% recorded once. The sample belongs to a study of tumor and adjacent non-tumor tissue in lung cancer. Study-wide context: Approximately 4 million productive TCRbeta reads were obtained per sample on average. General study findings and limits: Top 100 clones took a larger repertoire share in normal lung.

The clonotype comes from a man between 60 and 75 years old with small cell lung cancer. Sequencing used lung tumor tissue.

CDR3 region: CASSATLGTWGLVESTDTQYF. Written as DNA, the CDR3 is TGTGCCAGCAGCGCGACCCTCGGGACATGGGGACTAGTGGAGAGCACAGATACGCAGTATTTT. The chain uses TRBV11-2 and TRBJ2-3; 8 bases are a match to TRBD2. The V segment lost 5 bases and the J segment 0 bases; nucleotides outside the gene matches: 22. CDR1 and CDR2 from the germline V gene are SGHAT and FQNNGV. CDR3 length: 21 amino acids.